This TCR beta chain was recovered during a study of control samples from healthy donors and cancer patients. Sequencing used immunoSEQ multiplex PCR; TCRdb keeps in-frame clones, though not all of them. In the table there are roughly 58,000 clones, more than 75% of which are singletons. This CDR3 has 19 residues. The ends lost 1 base at V and 2 bases at J; junction bases unmatched: 17. From germline, CDR1 is LGHDT and CDR2 YNNKEL (reference sequence). Sequenced: PBMCs. The chain has TRBV3-1 (or the pseudogene TRBV3-2) and TRBJ2-7, with TRBD1 matching 7 bases. The clonotype was recovered from a woman aged 55-75 years with lung cancer. CDR3 region: CASSQVPLLLGGVTYEQYF. CDR3 nucleotides: TGTGCCAGCAGCCAAGTTCCCCTACTCTTAGGGGGCGTTACCTACGAGCAGTACTTC.